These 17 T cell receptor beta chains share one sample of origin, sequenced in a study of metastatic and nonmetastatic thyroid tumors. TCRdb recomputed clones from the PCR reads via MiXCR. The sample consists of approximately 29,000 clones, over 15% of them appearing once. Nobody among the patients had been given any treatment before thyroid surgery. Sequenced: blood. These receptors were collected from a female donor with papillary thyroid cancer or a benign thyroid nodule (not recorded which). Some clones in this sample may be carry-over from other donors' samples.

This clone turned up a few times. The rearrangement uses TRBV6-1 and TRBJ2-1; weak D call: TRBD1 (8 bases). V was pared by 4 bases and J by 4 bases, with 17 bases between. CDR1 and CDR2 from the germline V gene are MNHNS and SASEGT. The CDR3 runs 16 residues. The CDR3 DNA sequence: TGTGCCAGCAGTGGACAGGGGACTATAAGATACAATGAGCAGTTCTTC. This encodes CASSGQGTIRYNEQFF.

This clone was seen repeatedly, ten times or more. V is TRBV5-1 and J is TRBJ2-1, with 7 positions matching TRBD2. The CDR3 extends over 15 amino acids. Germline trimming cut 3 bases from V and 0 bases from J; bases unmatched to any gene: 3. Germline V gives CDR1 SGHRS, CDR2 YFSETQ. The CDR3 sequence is CASSWGGGSYNEQFF. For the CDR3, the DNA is TGCGCCAGCAGCTGGGGGGGAGGCTCCTACAATGAGCAGTTCTTC.

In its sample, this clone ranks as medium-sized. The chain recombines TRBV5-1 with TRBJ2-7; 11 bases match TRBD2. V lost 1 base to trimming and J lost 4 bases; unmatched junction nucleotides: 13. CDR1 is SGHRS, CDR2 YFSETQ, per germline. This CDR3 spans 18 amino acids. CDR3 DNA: TGCGCCAGCAGCTTGCGGGGTAGCGGGAGGGCCCTTTTTTACGAGCAGTACTTC. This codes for CASSLRGSGRALFYEQYF. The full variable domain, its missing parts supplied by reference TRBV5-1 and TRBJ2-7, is KAGVTQTPRYLIKTRGQQVTLSCSPISGHRSVSWYQQTPGQGLQFLFEYFSETQRNKGNFPGRFSGRQFSNSRSEMNVSTLELGDSALYLCASSLRGSGRALFYEQYFGPGTRLTVT.

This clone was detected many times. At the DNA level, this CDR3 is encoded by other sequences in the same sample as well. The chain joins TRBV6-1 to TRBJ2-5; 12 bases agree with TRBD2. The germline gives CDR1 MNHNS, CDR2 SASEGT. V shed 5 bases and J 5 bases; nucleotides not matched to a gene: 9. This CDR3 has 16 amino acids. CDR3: CASSRRLAGARETQYF. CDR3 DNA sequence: TGTGCCAGCAGTCGACGACTAGCGGGAGCTAGGGAGACCCAGTACTTC.

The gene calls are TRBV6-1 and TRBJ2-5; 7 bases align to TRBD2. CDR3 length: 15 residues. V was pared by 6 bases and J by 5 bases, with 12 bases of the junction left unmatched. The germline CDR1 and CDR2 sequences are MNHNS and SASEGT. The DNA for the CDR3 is TGTGCCAGCAGACAGGCCGGGACTAATAGGGAGACCCAGTACTTC. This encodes CASRQAGTNRETQYF.

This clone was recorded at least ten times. The CDR3 DNA follows: TGCGCCAGCAGCTTGGTATCAGGGGGCGTTGGTACAGATACGCAGTATTTT. Translated: CASSLVSGGVGTDTQYF. The genes are TRBV5-1 and TRBJ2-3; 8 bases are a match to TRBD1. Trimming removed 0 bases from V and 3 bases from J; junction bases left unmatched: 9. From germline, CDR1 is SGHRS and CDR2 YFSETQ. CDR3 size: 17 residues.

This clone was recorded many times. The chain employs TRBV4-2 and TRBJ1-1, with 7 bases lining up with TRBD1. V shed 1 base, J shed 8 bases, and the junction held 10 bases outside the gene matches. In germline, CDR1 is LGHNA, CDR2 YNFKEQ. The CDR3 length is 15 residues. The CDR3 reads CASSQGGGQLLEAFF. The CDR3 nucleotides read TGTGCCAGCAGCCAAGGGGGGGGACAGCTTCTCGAAGCTTTCTTT.

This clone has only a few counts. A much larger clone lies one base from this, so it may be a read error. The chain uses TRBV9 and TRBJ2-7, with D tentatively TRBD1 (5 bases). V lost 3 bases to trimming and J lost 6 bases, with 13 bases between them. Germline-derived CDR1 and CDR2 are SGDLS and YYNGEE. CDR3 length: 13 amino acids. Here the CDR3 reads CASSESRGGEQYF. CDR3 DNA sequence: TGTGCCAGCAGCGAGTCAAGGGGTGGCGAGCAGTACTTC.

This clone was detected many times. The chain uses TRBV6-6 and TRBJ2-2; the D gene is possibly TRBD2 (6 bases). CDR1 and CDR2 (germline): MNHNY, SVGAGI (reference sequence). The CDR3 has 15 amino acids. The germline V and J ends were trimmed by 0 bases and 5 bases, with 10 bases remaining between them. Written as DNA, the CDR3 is TGTGCCAGCAGTTACTCGATCGGGGGAACCGGGGAGCTGTTTTTT. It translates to CASSYSIGGTGELFF.

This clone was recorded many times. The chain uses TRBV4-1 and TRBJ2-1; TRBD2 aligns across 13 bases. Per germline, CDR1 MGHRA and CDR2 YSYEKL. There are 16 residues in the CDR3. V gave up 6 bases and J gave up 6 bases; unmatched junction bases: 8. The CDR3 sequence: CASRPRLAGGFNEQFF. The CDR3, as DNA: TGCGCCAGCAGACCCAGACTAGCGGGAGGTTTCAATGAGCAGTTCTTC.

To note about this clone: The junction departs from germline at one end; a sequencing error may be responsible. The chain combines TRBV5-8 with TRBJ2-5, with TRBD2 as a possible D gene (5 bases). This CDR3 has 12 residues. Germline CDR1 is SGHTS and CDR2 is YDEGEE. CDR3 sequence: CASSLSLAGRHF. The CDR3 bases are TGTGCCAGCAGCTTGTCCCTGGCGGGTCGACACTTC.

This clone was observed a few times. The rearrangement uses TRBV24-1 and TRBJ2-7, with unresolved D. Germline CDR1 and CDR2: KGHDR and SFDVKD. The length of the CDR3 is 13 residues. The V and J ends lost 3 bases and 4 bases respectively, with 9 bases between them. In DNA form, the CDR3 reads TGTGCCACCAGTGATCCAGCAGAGTACGAGCAGTACTTC. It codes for CATSDPAEYEQYF.

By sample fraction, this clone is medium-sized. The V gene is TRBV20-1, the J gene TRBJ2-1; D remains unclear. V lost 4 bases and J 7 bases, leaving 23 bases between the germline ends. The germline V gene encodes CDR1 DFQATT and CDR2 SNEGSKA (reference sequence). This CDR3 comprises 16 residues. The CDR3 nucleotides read TGCAGTGCTATCGACCCTCTCGCAATCTACCAAAATGAGCAGTTCTTC. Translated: CSAIDPLAIYQNEQFF.

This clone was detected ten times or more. The CDR3 DNA sequence: TGTGCCAGCAGTTACTCTTTCGGGGGCACAGATACGCAGTATTTT. Translated: CASSYSFGGTDTQYF. The genes are TRBV6-5 and TRBJ2-3, with a weak D call TRBD2 (5 bases). CDR1 MNHEY and CDR2 SVGAGI come from the germline V gene. The CDR3 extends over 15 amino acids. The ends were cut back, 0 bases at V and 1 base at J, with 8 bases in the middle.

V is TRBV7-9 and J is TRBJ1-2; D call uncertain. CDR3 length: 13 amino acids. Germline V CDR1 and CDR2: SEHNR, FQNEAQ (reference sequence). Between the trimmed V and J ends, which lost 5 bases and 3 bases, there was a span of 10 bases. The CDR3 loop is CASSLHADYGYTF. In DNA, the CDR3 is TGTGCCAGCAGCCTACACGCGGACTATGGCTACACCTTC.

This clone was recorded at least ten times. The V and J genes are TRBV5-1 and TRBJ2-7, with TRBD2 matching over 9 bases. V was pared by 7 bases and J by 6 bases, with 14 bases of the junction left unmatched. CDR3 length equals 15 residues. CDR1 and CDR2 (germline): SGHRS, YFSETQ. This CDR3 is CASRSARAGGAEQYF. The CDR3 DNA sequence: TGCGCCAGCCGCTCCGCGCGGGCGGGAGGGGCCGAGCAGTACTTC.

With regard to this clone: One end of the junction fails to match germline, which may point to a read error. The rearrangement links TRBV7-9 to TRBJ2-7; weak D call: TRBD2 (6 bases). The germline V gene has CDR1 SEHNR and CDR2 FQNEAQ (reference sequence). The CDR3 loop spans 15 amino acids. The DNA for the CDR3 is TGTGCCAGCAGCCCCCGGGAGAGTAGAACCTACGGGCAGTACTTC. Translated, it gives CASSPRESRTYGQYF.